The rows below give T cell receptor beta chains drawn from one sample of a study of T cell responses to AZD1222 COVID-19 vaccine. The data were produced by immunoSEQ multiplex PCR, yet TCRdb's version contains in-frame clones alone and is incomplete. The sample records over 130,000 clones, roughly 88% being singletons. This material consisted of peripheral blood, taken on day 0 of AZD1222 vaccination. All receptors come from an adult in good health. Both conserved end residues are part of each CDR3. The D gene is left open where the match is weak. The size entry is marked missing in some rows and otherwise reads once, few, many or a size class.

j_call clone_size v_call d_call cdr3_nt cdr3_aa
TRBJ1-5 once TRBV19 - TGTGCCACCCACCATACAGGCATCAGCAATCAGCCCCAGCATTTT CATHHTGISNQPQHF
TRBJ1-1 - TRBV6-2/TRBV6-3 TRBD1 TGTGCCAGCAGTGACCCGGACAGGGCGGACACTGAAGCTTTCTTT CASSDPDRADTEAFF
TRBJ1-1 - TRBV28 - TGTGCCAGCAGCCAGACCGTCACTGAAGCTTTCTTT CASSQTVTEAFF
TRBJ2-1 - TRBV27 TRBD2 TGTGCCAGCAGTTTTCACGCGGGAGCCCCCTACAATGAGCAGTTCTTC CASSFHAGAPYNEQFF
TRBJ2-1 - TRBV3-1/TRBV3-2 - TGTGCCAGCAGCCAAGAGGCTAGTGTTGTTGAGCAGTTCTTC CASSQEASVVEQFF
TRBJ2-2 - TRBV28 - TGTGCCAGCAGTATACCTGTCACCGGGGAGCTGTTTTTT CASSIPVTGELFF
TRBJ2-7 - TRBV28 TRBD2 TGTGCCAGCAGTTTGGGTAGCGGGCCCCCCTACGAGCAGTACTTC CASSLGSGPPYEQYF
TRBJ1-5 - TRBV20-1 - TGCAGTGCTAGTCGGCAGGGTGGCAATCAGCCCCAGCATTTT CSASRQGGNQPQHF
TRBJ2-6 - TRBV10-3 - TGTGCCATCAGGGCGGGACACTTCTCTGGGGCCAACGTCCTGACTTTC CAIRAGHFSGANVLTF
TRBJ1-5 few TRBV28 - TGTGCCAGCAGTTTCTCTCTCGGGGGCGGTCAGCCCCAGCATTTT CASSFSLGGGQPQHF
TRBJ1-2 - TRBV19 TRBD1 TGTGCCAGTACACAGGGGACGGGAGCTAACTATGGCTACACCTTC CASTQGTGANYGYTF
TRBJ2-1 - TRBV6-2/TRBV6-3 TRBD2 TGTGCCAGCAGTAACCCGACTAGCGGGAGATACGGGAATGAGCAGTTCTTC CASSNPTSGRYGNEQFF
TRBJ1-1 - TRBV28 TRBD1 TGTGCCAGCAAGACTCCGGGACAGTACACTGAAGCTTTCTTT CASKTPGQYTEAFF
TRBJ2-3 - TRBV6-1 - TGTGCCAGCAGTGAAGAGGGCACAGATACGCAGTATTTT CASSEEGTDTQYF
TRBJ1-2 - TRBV30 - TGTGCCTGGACCCCAACCTCGGGCGTGGGCTACACCTTC CAWTPTSGVGYTF
TRBJ1-5 once TRBV9 TRBD1 TGTGCCAGCGGAGGGGGCAGCAATCAGCCCCAGCATTTT CASGGGSNQPQHF
TRBJ1-2 once TRBV2 - TGTGCCAGCAGTTCCTTCCAGGGGATACTAAACTATGGCTACACCTTC CASSSFQGILNYGYTF
TRBJ2-1 few TRBV12-3/TRBV12-4 TRBD2 TGTGCCAGCAGACTTGAAACTAGCGCAGAGTTCTTC CASRLETSAEFF
TRBJ2-7 - TRBV27 TRBD1 TGTGCCAGCAGTTTACCCGACCCGGGGACAGCCGACTCCTACGAGCAGTACTTC CASSLPDPGTADSYEQYF
TRBJ2-2 - TRBV20-1 - TGCAGTGCTAGAAACACCGGGGAGCTGTTTTTT CSARNTGELFF
TRBJ2-1 - TRBV12-3/TRBV12-4 - TGTGCCAGCAGCCCCTTGGATGAGCAGTTCTTC CASSPLDEQFF
TRBJ2-1 - TRBV7-3 TRBD2 TGTGCCAGCAGCGACAGGTCACTAGCGGGAGGGGCCCCCTACAATGAGCAGTTCTTC CASSDRSLAGGAPYNEQFF
TRBJ2-1 - TRBV11-3 - TGTGCCAGCAGCTTCGGGCGAGACAATGAGCAGTTCTTC CASSFGRDNEQFF
TRBJ1-5 - TRBV30 - TGTGCCTGGAGTTGGGGGGCGGGTAGCAATCAGCCCCAGCATTTT CAWSWGAGSNQPQHF